This T cell receptor (beta chain) was sequenced during a study of memory CD4+ T cells and cytomegalovirus serostatus. Background on the study: Donors were healthy Belgian adults, some 10 CMV seropositive and about 24 seronegative. Study-wide points: Suggested: most of the CMV-linked TCR signature lies in CD4+ memory cells.

Libraries were prepared by immunoSEQ multiplex PCR; TCRdb keeps only in-frame clonotypes and omits some of them. The data hold just under 95,000 clones, with about 80% observed a single time. V lost 1 base and J 4 bases, leaving 13 bases between the germline ends. Germline V lookup: CDR1 MNHNY, CDR2 SVGAGI (reference sequence). The CDR3 is 16 amino acids. This clone is a singleton in its sample. Its antigen is unidentified. Single viable CD3+CD4+CD8-CD45RO+ cells were sorted as the memory CD4+ T cells. Serum IgG to CMV pp150, pp28, p38 and p52 defined serostatus. Positive selection with CD4 microbeads enriched total CD4+ T cells.

The source is an adult in good health and CMV-seropositive. This chain connects TRBV6-6 to TRBJ2-2, with a possible D match to TRBD2 (6 bases). Sequencing was done on a sample of memory CD4+ T cells from blood. CDR3 coding DNA: TGTGCCAGCAGTTACTGGTCTAGCGAGGGCACCGGGGAGCTGTTTTTT. Translated: CASSYWSSEGTGELFF.